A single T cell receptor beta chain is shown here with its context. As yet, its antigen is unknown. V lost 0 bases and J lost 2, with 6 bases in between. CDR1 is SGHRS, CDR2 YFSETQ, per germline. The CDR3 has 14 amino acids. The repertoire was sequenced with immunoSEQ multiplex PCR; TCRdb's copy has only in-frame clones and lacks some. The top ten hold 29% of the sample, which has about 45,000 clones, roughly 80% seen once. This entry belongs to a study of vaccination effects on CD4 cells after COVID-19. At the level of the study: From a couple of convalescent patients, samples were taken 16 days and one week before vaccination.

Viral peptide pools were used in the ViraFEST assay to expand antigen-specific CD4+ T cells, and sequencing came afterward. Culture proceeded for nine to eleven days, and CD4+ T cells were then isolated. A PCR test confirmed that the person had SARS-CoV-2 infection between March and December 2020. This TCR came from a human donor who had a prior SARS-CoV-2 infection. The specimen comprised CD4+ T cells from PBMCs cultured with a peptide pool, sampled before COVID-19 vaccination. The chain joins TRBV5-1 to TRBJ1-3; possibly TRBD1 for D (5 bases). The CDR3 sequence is CASSLAGPGNTIYF. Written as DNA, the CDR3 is TGCGCCAGCAGCTTGGCGGGGCCTGGAAACACCATATATTTT.